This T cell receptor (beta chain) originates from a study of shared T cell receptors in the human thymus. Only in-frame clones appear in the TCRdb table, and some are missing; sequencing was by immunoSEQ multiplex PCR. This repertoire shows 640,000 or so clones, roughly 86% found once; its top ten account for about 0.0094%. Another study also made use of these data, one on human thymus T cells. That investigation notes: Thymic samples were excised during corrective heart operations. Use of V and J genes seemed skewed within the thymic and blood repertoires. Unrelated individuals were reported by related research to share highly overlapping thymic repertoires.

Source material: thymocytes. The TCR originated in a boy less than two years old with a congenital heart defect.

CDR3: CASSQDPYTGGFFNQPQHF. CDR3 coding DNA: TGCGCCAGCAGCCAAGATCCGTATACAGGGGGATTTTTCAATCAGCCCCAGCATTTT. The rearrangement links TRBV4-3 to TRBJ1-5; 8 bases map to TRBD1. CDR3 length equals 19 residues. The germline gives CDR1 LGHNA, CDR2 YSLEER. With 0 bases clipped from V and 3 bases from J, the junction kept 13 bases outside the gene matches.